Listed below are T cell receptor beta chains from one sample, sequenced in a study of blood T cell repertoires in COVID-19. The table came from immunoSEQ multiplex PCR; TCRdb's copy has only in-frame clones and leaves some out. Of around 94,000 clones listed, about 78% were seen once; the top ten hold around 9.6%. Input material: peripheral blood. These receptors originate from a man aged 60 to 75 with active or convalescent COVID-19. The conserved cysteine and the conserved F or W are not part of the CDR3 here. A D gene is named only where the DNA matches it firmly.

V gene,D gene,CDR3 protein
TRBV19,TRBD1,ASSSSDRRGGYT
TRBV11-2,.,ASSSRDFYGYT
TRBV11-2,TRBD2,ASSRTSRTRPTGELF
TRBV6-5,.,ASGLGGPNNEQF
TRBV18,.,ASSPTAQNIQY
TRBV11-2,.,ASSSPSEAF
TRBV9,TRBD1,ASSPLGQGWDARQETQY
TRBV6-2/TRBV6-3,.,ASSYGQGNIQY
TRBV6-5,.,ASSYSQGGNEQF
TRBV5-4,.,ASSLARGYRL
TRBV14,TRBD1,ASSQERGPYEQY
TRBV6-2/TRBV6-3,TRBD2,ASSSSGTKTQY
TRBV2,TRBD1,ASILDRADGYT
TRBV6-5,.,ASSYSTGHFVYGYT
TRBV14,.,ASSPGGGGTEAF
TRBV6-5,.,ASSPRGSTDTQY
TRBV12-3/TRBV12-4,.,ASQKGRDQPQH
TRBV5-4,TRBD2,ASSLALAGVRNTDTQY
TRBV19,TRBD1,ASSIAGRGMGEAF
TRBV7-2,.,ASSPRANTEAF
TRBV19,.,ASSVGAQPQH
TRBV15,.,ATSSRQMNTEAF
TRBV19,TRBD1,ATASTGGNGDEAF
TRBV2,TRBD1,ASSDTGGANEKLF
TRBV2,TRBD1,ASMGQVVSRYGYT
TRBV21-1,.,ASSSRVGGDTEAF
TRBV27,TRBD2,ASSLLAGGRYNEQF
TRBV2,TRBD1,ASSDGQGGLGYGYT